These 20 T cell receptor beta chains originate from one sample sequenced in a study of cytomegalovirus exposure and HLA in healthy donors (dated by TCRdb to about 2017). Library construction relied on the immunoSEQ multiplex PCR assay. The multiplex PCR relied on a mix of 60 forward primers for TCR Vbeta segments and 13 reverse primers for TCR Jbeta segments. The immuneACCESS repertoire file appears here via TCRdb, limited to in-frame rearrangements. These files lack a portion of the clones; in checked studies, under half of the deficit traces to unresolved V genes, and the cause of the others is not known. The sample contains 150,000 to 200,000 clones, approximately 70% of them found a single time. The ten largest clonotypes hold less than 2% of the sample. The sequenced material came from PBMCs. The receptors shown here come from a woman in her twenties or thirties in good health and CMV-seronegative.

There are a few counts of this clone. The genes are TRBV29-1 and TRBJ1-1; 10 bases match TRBD1. CDR1 is SQVTM, CDR2 ANQGSEA, per germline. The CDR3 contains 13 residues. The J segment lost 3 bases and the V segment lost 7 bases, leaving 5 bases of the junction unmatched. Here the CDR3 DNA reads TGCAGCGCCAGGACAGGGGGGGACACTGAAGCTTTCTTT. It yields the protein CSARTGGDTEAFF.

The CDR3: CASSPGTPYNEQFF. The CDR3 DNA is TGTGCCAGCAGCCCCGGGACACCTTACAATGAGCAGTTCTTC. This chain joins TRBV4-2 and TRBJ2-1; a possible D gene is TRBD1 (6 bases). V was clipped by 4 bases and J by 4 bases, with 11 bases between them. This CDR3 is 14 amino acids long. Germline V gives CDR1 LGHNA, CDR2 YNFKEQ.

The chain combines TRBV19 with TRBJ2-7; D is unclear. The V gene lost 6 bases and the J gene lost 3 bases, with 15 bases spanning the gap. Germline V gene data show CDR1 as LNHDA and CDR2 as SQIVND (reference sequence). This CDR3 has 14 amino acids. The CDR3 protein is CASSPTAGIYEQYF. For the CDR3, the DNA is TGTGCCAGTAGCCCCACAGCAGGAATCTACGAGCAGTACTTC. Variable domain in full (rest from reference TRBV19 and TRBJ2-7): DGGITQSPKYLFRKEGQNVTLSCEQNLNHDAMYWYRQDPGQGLRLIYYSQIVNDFQKGDIAEGYSVSREKKESFPLTVTSAQKNPTAFYLCASSPTAGIYEQYFGPGTRLTVT.

V usage is TRBV6-5 and J usage is TRBJ2-7; D perhaps matches TRBD1 (7 bases). Trimming took 6 bases from V and 2 from J, leaving 17 bases between them. Per the germline V gene, CDR1 is MNHEY and CDR2 is SVGAGI. The CDR3 runs to 15 residues. The DNA for the CDR3 is TGTGCCAGCAGGTATGCGGCAGGGGGGACCTACGAGCAGTACTTC. This gives the protein CASRYAAGGTYEQYF.

J is TRBJ1-4 and V is TRBV27; 7 bases map to TRBD1. Germline assignment: CDR1 MNHEY and CDR2 SMNVEV (reference sequence). Trimming at V came to 5 bases and at J to 4 bases, leaving 13 bases not matched to a gene. The CDR3 is made up of 17 amino acids. DNA for the CDR3: TGTGCCAGCAGTCCCTATCCCCGGACAGGCGGTAATGAAAAACTGTTTTTT. Protein: CASSPYPRTGGNEKLFF. Supplemented by reference TRBV27 and TRBJ1-4, the full variable domain reads EAQVTQNPRYLITVTGKKLTVTCSQNMNHEYMSWYRQDPGLGLRQIYYSMNVEVTDKGDVPEGYKVSRKEKRNFPLILESPSPNQTSLYFCASSPYPRTGGNEKLFFGSGTQLSVL.

This clone was seen more than once but under ten times. The chain couples TRBV4-2 to TRBJ2-2; tentatively, D is TRBD2 (6 bases). Germline V lookup: CDR1 LGHNA, CDR2 YNFKEQ. Deletions cut 0 bases from V and 2 bases from J, with 13 bases between. The CDR3 is 17 amino acids. CDR3 coding DNA: TGTGCCAGCAGCCAAGATCTTGTCGGGAGTAACACCGGGGAGCTGTTTTTT. Amino acids: CASSQDLVGSNTGELFF.

The chain has TRBV4-1 and TRBJ2-3; TRBD2 aligns across 12 bases. V dropped 3 bases and J dropped 8; count of bases not matched to a gene: 6. This CDR3 contains 15 residues. The germline V gene has CDR1 MGHRA and CDR2 YSYEKL. CDR3 amino acids: CASSHRLAGVGTQYF. CDR3 coding DNA: TGCGCCAGCAGCCACCGACTAGCGGGAGTTGGTACGCAGTATTTT.

CDR3 in DNA: TGTGCCAGCTCACCACCCTCCGCTAGCGGGAGGGAGACCCAGTACTTC. It yields the protein CASSPPSASGRETQYF. The chain uses TRBV18 and TRBJ2-5; 11 positions match TRBD2. This CDR3 is built from 16 residues. J lost 5 bases, V lost 0 bases, and 5 bases had no gene match. The germline V gene has CDR1 KGHSH and CDR2 LQKENI.

The V gene is TRBV27, the J gene TRBJ1-1, with D perhaps TRBD1 (6 bases). The CDR3 loop spans 16 amino acids. Per the germline V gene, CDR1 is MNHEY and CDR2 is SMNVEV (reference sequence). V lost 6 bases, J lost 0 bases, and 17 bases lay in between. The CDR3 bases are TGTGCCAGCAGACCACTTGGCACAGGGCTGAACACTGAAGCTTTCTTT. Translation: CASRPLGTGLNTEAFF.

The rearrangement links TRBV7-2 to TRBJ2-5, with D possibly being TRBD1 (5 bases). CDR1 SGHTA and CDR2 FQGNSA come from the germline V gene. The V gene lost 5 bases and the J gene lost 5 bases, with 15 bases spanning the gap. The CDR3 is 14 residues long. The CDR3 spells CASSSAGLWETQYF. CDR3 in DNA: TGTGCCAGCAGCAGCGCAGGGCTCTGGGAGACCCAGTACTTC. Variable domain in full (rest from reference TRBV7-2 and TRBJ2-5): GAGVSQSPSNKVTEKGKDVELRCDPISGHTALYWYRQSLGQGLEFLIYFQGNSAPDKSGLPSDRFSAERTGGSVSTLTIQRTQQEDSAVYLCASSSAGLWETQYFGPGTRLLVL.

Only a few counts were recorded for this clone. The CDR3 is CASSLGSGNTEAFF. The CDR3 DNA follows: TGTGCCAGCAGCTTAGGCAGCGGGAACACTGAAGCTTTCTTT. The chain combines TRBV7-9 with TRBJ1-1, with no clear D. The ends were cut back, 1 base at V and 1 base at J, with 7 bases in the middle. The CDR3 is 14 residues long. Germline V CDR1 and CDR2: SEHNR, FQNEAQ (reference sequence).

This chain joins TRBV18 and TRBJ2-7, with D possibly TRBD1 on 5 matching bases. V lost 7 bases and J lost 1, with 14 bases in between. The V gene's germline CDR1 is KGHSH and CDR2 LQKENI. This CDR3 has 14 residues. CDR3 in amino acids: CASFSGQGSYEQYF. CDR3 nucleotides: TGTGCCAGCTTTTCCGGCCAGGGATCCTACGAGCAGTACTTC.

The chain combines TRBV6-6 with TRBJ2-1, with D possibly being TRBD2 (6 bases). Germline CDR1 MNHNY, CDR2 SVGAGI (reference sequence). This CDR3 comprises 16 residues. Trimming left V 2 bases short and J 5 bases short, with 16 bases between. CDR3 in DNA: TGTGCCAGCAGTTACGGGGGGACTCTTCGAAACAATGAGCAGTTCTTC. This sequence encodes CASSYGGTLRNNEQFF.

The J gene is TRBJ2-7, the V gene TRBV10-2, with 9 positions matching TRBD1. The CDR3 extends over 14 amino acids. After removal of 2 bases from V and 2 bases from J, the junction contained 1 base not matched to a gene. The V gene's germline CDR1 is WSHSY and CDR2 SAAADI. CDR3 sequence reads: CASSEGTGTYEQYF. CDR3 DNA sequence: TGCGCCAGCAGTGAGGGGACAGGGACCTACGAGCAGTACTTC.

This clone was seen a handful of times. The chain has TRBV27 and TRBJ1-2; tentative D call: TRBD1 (6 bases). The CDR3 length is 15 residues. Germline loops: CDR1 MNHEY, CDR2 SMNVEV (reference sequence). The V end lost 5 bases, the J end lost 4 bases, and 17 bases lay between the germline ends. CDR3 DNA: TGTGCCAGCAGTCTCACACAGGGATTCAGCTATGGCTACACCTTC. Protein sequence: CASSLTQGFSYGYTF.

This rearrangement joins TRBV30 to TRBJ2-3; D is unclear. Germline V gene sequence: CDR1 GTSNPN, CDR2 SVGIG (reference sequence). V lost 4 bases and J 0 bases, leaving 8 bases between the germline ends. The CDR3 has 13 amino acids. This CDR3 is CAWILTSTDTQYF. The CDR3 nucleotides read TGTGCCTGGATCCTGACTAGCACAGATACGCAGTATTTT.

This clone has a single count. This sequence joins TRBV9 and TRBJ2-3; D not certain. The germline V and J ends were trimmed by 2 bases and 2 bases, with 9 bases remaining between them. Germline CDR1 reads SGDLS; CDR2 reads YYNGEE. The CDR3 loop spans 14 amino acids. The CDR3 coding sequence is TGTGCCAGCAGCGTCCGCGAATACACAGATACGCAGTATTTT. Its protein product is CASSVREYTDTQYF.

The DNA of the CDR3 is TGTGCCAGCAAAACCAGGGACACTTCCTATAATTCACCCCTCCACTTT. Translated: CASKTRDTSYNSPLHF. The rearrangement links TRBV6-6 to TRBJ1-6; a weak D match, TRBD1 (6 bases). The CDR3 extends over 16 amino acids. Germline CDR1 MNHNY, CDR2 SVGAGI (reference sequence). V lost 7 bases, J lost 1 base, and 14 bases lay in between.

The genes are TRBV5-6 and TRBJ1-2, with D possibly TRBD1 on 6 matching bases. With 3 bases removed from V and 4 bases from J, the gap between germline ends came to 16 bases. CDR3 length: 15 amino acids. Looked up from germline, CDR1 is SGHDT and CDR2 is YYEEEE. Here the CDR3 reads CASSSGGGISYGYTF. For the CDR3, the DNA is TGTGCCAGCAGCTCGGGGGGCGGGATTAGCTATGGCTACACCTTC.

This sequence joins TRBV9 and TRBJ2-5, with D tentatively TRBD1 (6 bases). The tail of the sequence fits TRBJ2-7 better, so the J call may be wrong. There are 15 residues in the CDR3. CDR1 is SGDLS and CDR2 is YYNGEE in the germline V gene. The DNA for the CDR3 is TGTGCCAGCAGCGTTTACAGGGATAGCTCCTACGAGCAGTACTTC. This codes for CASSVYRDSSYEQYF.